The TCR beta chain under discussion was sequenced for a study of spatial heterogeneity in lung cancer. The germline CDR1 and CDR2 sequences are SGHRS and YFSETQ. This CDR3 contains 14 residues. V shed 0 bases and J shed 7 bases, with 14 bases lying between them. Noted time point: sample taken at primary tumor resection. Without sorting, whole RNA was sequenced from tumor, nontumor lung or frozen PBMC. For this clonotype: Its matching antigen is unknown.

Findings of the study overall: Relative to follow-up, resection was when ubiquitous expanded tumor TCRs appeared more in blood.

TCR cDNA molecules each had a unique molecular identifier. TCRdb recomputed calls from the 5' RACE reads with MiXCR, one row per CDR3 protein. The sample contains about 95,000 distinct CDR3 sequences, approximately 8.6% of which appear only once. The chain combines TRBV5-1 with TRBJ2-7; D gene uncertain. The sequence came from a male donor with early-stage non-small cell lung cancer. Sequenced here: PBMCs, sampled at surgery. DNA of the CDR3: TGCGCCAGCAGCTTGGGGGCAGGTCCCTTGGAGCAGTACTTC. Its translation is CASSLGAGPLEQYF.